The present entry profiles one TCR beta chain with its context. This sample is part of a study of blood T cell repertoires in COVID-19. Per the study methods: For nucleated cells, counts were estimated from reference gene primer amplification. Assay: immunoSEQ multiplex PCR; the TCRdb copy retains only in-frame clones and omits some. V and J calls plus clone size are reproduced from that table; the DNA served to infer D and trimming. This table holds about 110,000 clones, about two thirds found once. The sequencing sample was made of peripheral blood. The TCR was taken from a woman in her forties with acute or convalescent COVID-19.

Here the CDR3 DNA reads TGCGCCAGCAGCTCGGCACAGAACTATGGCTACACCTTC. Protein sequence: CASSSAQNYGYTF. This rearrangement joins TRBV5-1 to TRBJ1-2; D unclear. The CDR3 totals 13 residues. V lost 3 bases and J lost 2, with 8 bases in between. In germline, CDR1 is SGHRS, CDR2 YFSETQ.